These 8 T cell receptor beta chains came from one sample sequenced in a study of PD-L1 blockade in urothelial cancer. TCRdb's table, derived via immunoSEQ multiplex PCR, lists solely in-frame clones and lacks some. The table shows 29,000 or so clones, with roughly 83% occurring only once. The time point is: peripheral blood 6 weeks after treatment start. Sequences were derived from PBMCs, sampled around atezolizumab (anti-PD-L1) treatment. The source of these receptors is a man aged 70-80 years with urothelial cancer.

This chain connects TRBV18 to TRBJ2-3, with D tentatively TRBD1 (5 bases). The CDR3 has 14 residues. Trimming pared 5 bases from V and 2 bases from J, leaving 11 bases between. CDR1 is KGHSH, CDR2 LQKENI, per germline. This CDR3 is CASSFQGPTDTQYF. For the CDR3, the DNA is TGTGCCAGCTCATTCCAGGGCCCCACAGATACGCAGTATTTT.

This clone has just a few counts. The rearrangement uses TRBV30 and TRBJ2-7; 10 bases match TRBD2. The CDR3 contains 13 residues. Germline loops: CDR1 GTSNPN, CDR2 SVGIG (reference sequence). V shed 5 bases and J 6 bases; nucleotides not matched to a gene: 7. The CDR3 protein is CAWGSPSGSEQYF. CDR3 DNA: TGTGCCTGGGGCTCACCTAGCGGGAGCGAGCAGTACTTC. The whole variable domain, remainder taken from reference TRBV30 and TRBJ2-7, is SQTIHQWPATLVQPVGSPLSLECTVEGTSNPNLYWYRQAAGRGLQLLFYSVGIGQISSEVPQNLSASRPQDRQFILSSKKLLLSDSGFYLCAWGSPSGSEQYFGPGTRLTVT.

The chain carries TRBV7-2 and TRBJ2-5, with D unclear. The CDR3 totals 14 residues. Looked up from germline, CDR1 is SGHTA and CDR2 is FQGNSA. V dropped 0 bases and J dropped 6 bases, with 11 bases sitting between them. CDR3 bases: TGTGCCAGCAGCTTAGCTAGGATCAGGCAGACCCAGTACTTC. It yields the protein CASSLARIRQTQYF. The entire variable domain, with the rest obtained from reference TRBV7-2 and TRBJ2-5, is as follows: GAGVSQSPSNKVTEKGKDVELRCDPISGHTALYWYRQSLGQGLEFLIYFQGNSAPDKSGLPSDRFSAERTGGSVSTLTIQRTQQEDSAVYLCASSLARIRQTQYFGPGTRLLVL.

V and J are TRBV6-5 and TRBJ2-1; weak D call: TRBD2 (5 bases). Germline loops: CDR1 MNHEY, CDR2 SVGAGI. The CDR3 extends over 12 amino acids. Deletions cut 8 bases from V and 6 bases from J, with 11 bases between. The CDR3 DNA reads as TGTGCCAGCGGTAAAACTAGCAATGAGCAGTTCTTC. Protein: CASGKTSNEQFF.

This clone was found a few times. V and J are TRBV6-4 and TRBJ2-1, with D unclear. Per the germline V gene, CDR1 is MRHNA and CDR2 is SNTAGT. The V and J ends lost 0 bases and 0 bases respectively, with 9 bases between them. The CDR3 length is 16 residues. In nucleotides, the CDR3 is TGTGCCAGCAGTGACTCGGCGAGGAGCTCCTACAATGAGCAGTTCTTC. This encodes CASSDSARSSYNEQFF.

This clone was found once. The chain has TRBV7-8 and TRBJ1-4; D ambiguous. V was trimmed by 5 bases and J by 5 bases, leaving 12 bases between them. The germline V gene encodes CDR1 SGHVS and CDR2 FQNEAQ. This CDR3 comprises 14 residues. The CDR3 bases are TGTGCCAGCAGCCTCCTAACAGCAAATGAAAAACTGTTTTTT. Amino acid sequence: CASSLLTANEKLFF.

The chain is built from TRBV6-1 and TRBJ2-2; 7 positions agree with TRBD1. Germline V gene sequence: CDR1 MNHNS, CDR2 SASEGT. The CDR3 loop spans 14 amino acids. Trimming at V came to 10 bases and at J to 6 bases, leaving 11 bases not matched to a gene. The CDR3 protein is CATRQGSGPGELFF. CDR3 bases: TGTGCCACAAGACAGGGTTCGGGTCCCGGGGAGCTGTTTTTT.

The chain links TRBV6-1 to TRBJ2-1; 8 nucleotides align to TRBD1. The CDR3 is 16 amino acids. With V trimmed by 1 base and J by 0 bases, 2 bases remained unmatched. Germline V gene sequence: CDR1 MNHNS, CDR2 SASEGT. This CDR3 is CASSEGGTGSYNEQFF. As DNA, the CDR3 is TGTGCCAGCAGTGAAGGGGGGACAGGCTCCTACAATGAGCAGTTCTTC.